This paragraph reports one T cell receptor (beta chain). Only in-frame clones appear in the TCRdb table, and some are missing; sequencing was by immunoSEQ multiplex PCR. The table shows fewer than 700,000 clones, with 88% occurring only once. This sample is drawn from a study of shared T cell receptors in the human thymus. Germline V CDR1 and CDR2: SGDLS, YYNGEE. Trimming stripped 4 bases from V and 6 bases from J, with 18 bases between. This CDR3 has 15 amino acids. These same records also appear under a second study, on human thymus T cells. According to that study: Resections from corrective heart surgery supplied the thymus tissue. Thymic and blood repertoires appeared to display a bias in their usage of V and J genes. Unrelated individuals reportedly shared highly overlapping thymic TCR repertoires.

This receptor was identified in a boy in the first two years of life with a congenital heart defect. The specimen was thymocytes. V gene TRBV9 combines with J gene TRBJ2-3; the D gene is possibly TRBD2 (6 bases). The CDR3 is CASSFGTQLGDTQYF. The CDR3 coding sequence is TGTGCCAGCAGCTTCGGGACTCAACTTGGGGATACGCAGTATTTT.